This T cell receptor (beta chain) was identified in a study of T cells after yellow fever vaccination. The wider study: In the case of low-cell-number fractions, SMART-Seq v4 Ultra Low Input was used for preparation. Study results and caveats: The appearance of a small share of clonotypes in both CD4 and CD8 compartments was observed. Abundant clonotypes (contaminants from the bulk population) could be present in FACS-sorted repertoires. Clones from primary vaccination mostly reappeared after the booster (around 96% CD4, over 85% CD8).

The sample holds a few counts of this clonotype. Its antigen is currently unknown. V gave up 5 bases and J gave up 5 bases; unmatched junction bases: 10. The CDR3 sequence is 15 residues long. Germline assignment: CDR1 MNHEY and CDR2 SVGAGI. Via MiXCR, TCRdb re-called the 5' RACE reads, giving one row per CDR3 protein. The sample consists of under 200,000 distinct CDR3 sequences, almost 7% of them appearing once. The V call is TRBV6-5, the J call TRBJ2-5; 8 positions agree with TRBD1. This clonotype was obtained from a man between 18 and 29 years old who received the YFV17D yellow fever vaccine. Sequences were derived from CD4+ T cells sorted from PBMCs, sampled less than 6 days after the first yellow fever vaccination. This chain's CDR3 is CASSRTRGRGETQYF. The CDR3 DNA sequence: TGTGCCAGCAGTCGCACCAGGGGGCGCGGGGAGACCCAGTACTTC.